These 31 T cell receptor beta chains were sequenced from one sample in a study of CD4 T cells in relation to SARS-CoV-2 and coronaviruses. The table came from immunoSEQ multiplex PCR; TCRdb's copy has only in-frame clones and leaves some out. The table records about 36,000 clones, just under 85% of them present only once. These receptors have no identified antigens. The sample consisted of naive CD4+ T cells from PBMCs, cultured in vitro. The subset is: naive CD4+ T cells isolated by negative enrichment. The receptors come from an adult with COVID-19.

This CDR3 is CASRPSGLAGSYEQYF. The CDR3 DNA reads as TGTGCCAGCAGACCCTCGGGACTAGCGGGGTCCTACGAGCAGTACTTC. The chain is built from TRBV13 and TRBJ2-7; 13 nucleotides match TRBD2. Losses at the gene ends were 6 bases for V and 1 base for J; bases not matched to a gene: 6. The CDR3 runs 16 residues. CDR1 is PRHDT and CDR2 is FYEKMQ in the germline V gene (reference sequence).

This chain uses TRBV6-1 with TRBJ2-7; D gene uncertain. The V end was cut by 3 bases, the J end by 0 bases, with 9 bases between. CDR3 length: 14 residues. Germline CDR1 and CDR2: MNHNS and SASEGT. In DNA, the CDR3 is TGTGCCAGCAGTGATGGTGCGTACTCCTACGAGCAGTACTTC. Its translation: CASSDGAYSYEQYF.

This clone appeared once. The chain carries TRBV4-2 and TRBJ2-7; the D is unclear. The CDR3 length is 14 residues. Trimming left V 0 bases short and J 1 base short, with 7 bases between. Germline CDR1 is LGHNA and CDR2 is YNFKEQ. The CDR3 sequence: CASSQDRRSYEQYF. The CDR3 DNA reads TGTGCCAGCAGCCAAGATCGAAGGTCCTACGAGCAGTACTTC.

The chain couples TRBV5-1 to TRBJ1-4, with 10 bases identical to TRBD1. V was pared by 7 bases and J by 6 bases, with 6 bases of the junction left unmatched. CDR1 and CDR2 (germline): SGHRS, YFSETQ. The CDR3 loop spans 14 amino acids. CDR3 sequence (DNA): TGCGCCAGCGGTCCGGGACAGGGGTATGAAAAACTGTTTTTT. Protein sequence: CASGPGQGYEKLFF.

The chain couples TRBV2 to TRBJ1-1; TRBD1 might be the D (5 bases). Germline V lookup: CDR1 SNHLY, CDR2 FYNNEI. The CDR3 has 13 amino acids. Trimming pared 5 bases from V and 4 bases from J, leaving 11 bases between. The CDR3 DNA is TGTGCCAGCAGTTATACAGGAGGCACTGAAGCTTTCTTT. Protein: CASSYTGGTEAFF. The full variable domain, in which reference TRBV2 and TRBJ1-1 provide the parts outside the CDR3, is EPEVTQTPSHQVTQMGQEVILRCVPISNHLYFYWYRQILGQKVEFLVSFYNNEISEKSEIFDDQFSVERPDGSNFTLKIRSTKLEDSAMYFCASSYTGGTEAFFGQGTRLTVV.

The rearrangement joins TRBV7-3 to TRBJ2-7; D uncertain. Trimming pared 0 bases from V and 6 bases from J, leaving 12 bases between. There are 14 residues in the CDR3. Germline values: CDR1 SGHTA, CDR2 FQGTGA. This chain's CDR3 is CASSLTGLSGEQYF. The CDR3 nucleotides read TGTGCCAGCAGCTTAACGGGCCTTTCGGGCGAGCAGTACTTC.

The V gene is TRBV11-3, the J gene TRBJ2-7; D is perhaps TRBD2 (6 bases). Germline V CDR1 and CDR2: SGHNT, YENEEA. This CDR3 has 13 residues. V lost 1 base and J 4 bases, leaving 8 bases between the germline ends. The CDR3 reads CASSLGGEYEQYF. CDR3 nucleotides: TGTGCCAGCAGCTTAGGCGGGGAGTACGAGCAGTACTTC.

This CDR3 reads CASSLLPASGRVNEQFF. The CDR3 DNA reads as TGTGCCAGCAGCTTGCTTCCGGCTAGCGGGAGGGTCAATGAGCAGTTCTTC. The chain is built from TRBV5-5 and TRBJ2-1; 12 nucleotides align to TRBD2. Germline V gene sequence: CDR1 SGHKS, CDR2 YYEKEE (reference sequence). Trimming at V came to 1 base and at J to 6 bases, leaving 8 bases not matched to a gene. The CDR3 consists of 17 residues.

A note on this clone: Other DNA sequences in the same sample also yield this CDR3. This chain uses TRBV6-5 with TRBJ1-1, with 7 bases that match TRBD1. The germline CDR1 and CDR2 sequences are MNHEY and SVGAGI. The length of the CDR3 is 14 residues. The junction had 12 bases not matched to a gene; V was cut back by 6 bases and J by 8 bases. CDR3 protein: CASSRGTAAPEAFF. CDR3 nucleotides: TGTGCCAGCAGCCGAGGGACAGCCGCGCCCGAAGCTTTCTTT.

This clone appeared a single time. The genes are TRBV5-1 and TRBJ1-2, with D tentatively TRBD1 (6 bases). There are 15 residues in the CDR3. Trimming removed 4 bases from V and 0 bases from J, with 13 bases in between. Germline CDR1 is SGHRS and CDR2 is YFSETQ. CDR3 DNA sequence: TGCGCCAGCAGCCCCCCACAGGGCGCTAACTATGGCTACACCTTC. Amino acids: CASSPPQGANYGYTF.

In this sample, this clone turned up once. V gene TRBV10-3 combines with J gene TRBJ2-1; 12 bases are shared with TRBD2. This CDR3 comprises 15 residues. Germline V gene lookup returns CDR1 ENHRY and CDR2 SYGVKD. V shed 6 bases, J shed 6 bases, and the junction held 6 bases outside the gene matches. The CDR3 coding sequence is TGTGCCATCAGGACTAGCGGGAGTGAGTCCAATGAGCAGTTCTTC. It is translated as CAIRTSGSESNEQFF.

CDR3 nucleotides: TGCGCCAGCAGCTCGACTAGCGGGAGTCTAAATGAGCAGTTCTTC. Amino acid sequence: CASSSTSGSLNEQFF. This chain links TRBV5-1 with TRBJ2-1; 12 bases map to TRBD2. CDR3 size: 15 residues. Per germline, CDR1 SGHRS and CDR2 YFSETQ. The junction had 5 bases not matched to a gene; V was cut back by 3 bases and J by 7 bases.

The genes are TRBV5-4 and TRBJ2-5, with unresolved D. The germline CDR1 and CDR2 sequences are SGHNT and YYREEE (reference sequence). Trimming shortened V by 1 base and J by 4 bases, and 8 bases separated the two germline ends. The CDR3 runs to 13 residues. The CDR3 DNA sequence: TGTGCCAGCAGCTTGTTGCCTTTAGAGACCCAGTACTTC. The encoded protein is CASSLLPLETQYF.

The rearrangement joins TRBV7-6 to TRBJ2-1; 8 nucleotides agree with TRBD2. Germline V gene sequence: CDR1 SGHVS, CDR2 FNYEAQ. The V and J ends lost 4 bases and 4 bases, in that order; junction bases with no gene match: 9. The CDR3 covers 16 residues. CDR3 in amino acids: CASSSRRAGEYNEQFF. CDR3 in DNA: TGTGCCAGCAGCTCTCGGAGAGCGGGAGAGTACAATGAGCAGTTCTTC.

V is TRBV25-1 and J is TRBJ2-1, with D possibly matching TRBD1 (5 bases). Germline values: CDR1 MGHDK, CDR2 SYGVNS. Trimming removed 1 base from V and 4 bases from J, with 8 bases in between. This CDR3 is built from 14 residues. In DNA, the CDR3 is TGTGCCAGCAGTGAATCGACAGATTACAATGAGCAGTTCTTC. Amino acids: CASSESTDYNEQFF.

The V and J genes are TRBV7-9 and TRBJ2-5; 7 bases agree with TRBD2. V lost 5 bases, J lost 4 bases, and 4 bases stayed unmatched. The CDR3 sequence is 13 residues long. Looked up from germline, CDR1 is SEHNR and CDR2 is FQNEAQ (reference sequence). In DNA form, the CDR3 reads TGTGCCAGCAGCCCCCCGGGAGGAGAGACCCAGTACTTC. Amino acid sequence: CASSPPGGETQYF.

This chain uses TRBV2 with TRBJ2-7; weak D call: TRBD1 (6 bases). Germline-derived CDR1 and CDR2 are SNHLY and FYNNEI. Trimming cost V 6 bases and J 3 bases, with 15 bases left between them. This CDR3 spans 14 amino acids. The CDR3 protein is CASRGAEGFYEQYF. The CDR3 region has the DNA TGTGCCAGCAGGGGGGCGGAAGGGTTCTACGAGCAGTACTTC.

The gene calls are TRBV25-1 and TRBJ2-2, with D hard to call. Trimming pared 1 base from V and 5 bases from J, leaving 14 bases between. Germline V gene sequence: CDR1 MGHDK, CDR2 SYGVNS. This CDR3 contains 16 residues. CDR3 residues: CASSEFSQRGTGELFF. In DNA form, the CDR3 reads TGTGCCAGCAGTGAATTTAGCCAGCGTGGAACCGGGGAGCTGTTTTTT.

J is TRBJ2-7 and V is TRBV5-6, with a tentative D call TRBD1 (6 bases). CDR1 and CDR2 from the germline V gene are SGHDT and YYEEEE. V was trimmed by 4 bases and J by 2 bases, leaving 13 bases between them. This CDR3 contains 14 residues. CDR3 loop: CASSPLTGTYEQYF. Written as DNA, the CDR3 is TGTGCCAGCAGCCCATTGACAGGCACCTACGAGCAGTACTTC. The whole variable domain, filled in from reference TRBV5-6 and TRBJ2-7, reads DAGVTQSPTHLIKTRGQQVTLRCSPKSGHDTVSWYQQALGQGPQFIFQYYEEEERQRGNFPDRFSGHQFPNYSSELNVNALLLGDSALYLCASSPLTGTYEQYFGPGTRLTVT.

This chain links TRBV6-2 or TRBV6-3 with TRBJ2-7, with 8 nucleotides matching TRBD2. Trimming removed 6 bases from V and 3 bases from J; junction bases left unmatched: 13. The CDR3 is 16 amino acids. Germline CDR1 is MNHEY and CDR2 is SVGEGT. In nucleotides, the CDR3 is TGTGCCAGCAGCCCTCCCCGGACTAGCAGAATCTACGAGCAGTACTTC. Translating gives CASSPPRTSRIYEQYF.

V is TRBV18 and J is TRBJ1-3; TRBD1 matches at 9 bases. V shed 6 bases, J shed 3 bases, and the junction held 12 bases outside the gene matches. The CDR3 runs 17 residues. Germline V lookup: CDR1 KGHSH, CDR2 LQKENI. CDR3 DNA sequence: TGTGCCAGCTCGCCCGGGACAGGGATTTTACGTGGAAACACCATATATTTT. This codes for CASSPGTGILRGNTIYF.

The CDR3 loop is CAWRKPGRETQYF. The CDR3 nucleotides are TGTGCCTGGAGGAAGCCAGGGAGGGAGACCCAGTACTTC. V usage is TRBV30 and J usage is TRBJ2-5; the D gene is possibly TRBD2 (6 bases). Looked up from germline, CDR1 is GTSNPN and CDR2 is SVGIG (reference sequence). CDR3 length: 13 amino acids. The germline V and J ends were trimmed by 3 bases and 5 bases, with 13 bases remaining between them.

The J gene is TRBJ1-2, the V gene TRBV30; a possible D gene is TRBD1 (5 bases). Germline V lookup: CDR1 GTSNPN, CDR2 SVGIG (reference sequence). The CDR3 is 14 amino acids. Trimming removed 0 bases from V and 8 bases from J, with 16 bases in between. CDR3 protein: CAWSVLAPTGGYTF. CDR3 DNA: TGTGCCTGGAGTGTGCTGGCTCCAACAGGAGGCTACACCTTC. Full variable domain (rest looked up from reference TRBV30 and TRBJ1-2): SQTIHQWPATLVQPVGSPLSLECTVEGTSNPNLYWYRQAAGRGLQLLFYSVGIGQISSEVPQNLSASRPQDRQFILSSKKLLLSDSGFYLCAWSVLAPTGGYTFGSGTRLTVV.

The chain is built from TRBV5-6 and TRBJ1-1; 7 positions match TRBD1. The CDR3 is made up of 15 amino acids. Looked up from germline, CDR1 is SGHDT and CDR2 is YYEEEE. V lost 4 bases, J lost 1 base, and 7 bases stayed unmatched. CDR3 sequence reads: CASSLRQGWNTEAFF. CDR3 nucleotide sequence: TGTGCCAGCAGCCTTCGACAGGGATGGAACACTGAAGCTTTCTTT.

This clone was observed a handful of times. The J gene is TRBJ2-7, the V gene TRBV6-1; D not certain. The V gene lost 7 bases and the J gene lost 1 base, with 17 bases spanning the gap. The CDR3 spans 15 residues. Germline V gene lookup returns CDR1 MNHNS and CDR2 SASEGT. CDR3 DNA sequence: TGTGCCAGCACCTATTCCCCCTACTCTTCCTACGAGCAGTACTTC. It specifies CASTYSPYSSYEQYF.

The CDR3 loop is CASREGIKDIQYF. CDR3 sequence (DNA): TGTGCCAGCAGGGAGGGGATAAAGGACATTCAGTACTTC. The chain combines TRBV2 with TRBJ2-4, with a weak D call TRBD2 (6 bases). V dropped 6 bases and J dropped 8 bases, with 14 bases sitting between them. CDR3 length: 13 amino acids. Germline CDR1 reads SNHLY; CDR2 reads FYNNEI.

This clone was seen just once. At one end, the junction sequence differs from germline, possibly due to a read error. The CDR3 DNA follows: TGTGCCACCAGCCGAGATGGACAGGGATTACAAGATGAGCAGTTCTTC. It translates to CATSRDGQGLQDEQFF. The V call is TRBV15, the J call TRBJ2-1, with TRBD1 matching 8 bases. Per the germline V gene, CDR1 is LNHNV and CDR2 is YYDKDF (reference sequence). The CDR3 contains 16 residues.

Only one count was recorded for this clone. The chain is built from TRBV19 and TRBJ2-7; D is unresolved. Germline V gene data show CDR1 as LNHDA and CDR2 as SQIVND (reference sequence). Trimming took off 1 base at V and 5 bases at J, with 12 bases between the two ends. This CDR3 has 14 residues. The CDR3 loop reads CASSIGDMIHEQYF. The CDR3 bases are TGTGCCAGTAGTATAGGCGACATGATTCACGAGCAGTACTTC.

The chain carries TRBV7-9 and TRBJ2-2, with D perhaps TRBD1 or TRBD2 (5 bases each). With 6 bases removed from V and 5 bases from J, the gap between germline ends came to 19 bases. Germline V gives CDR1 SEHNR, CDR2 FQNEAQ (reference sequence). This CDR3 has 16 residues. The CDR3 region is CASRQLLPGRTGELFF. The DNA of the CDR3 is TGTGCCAGCAGGCAACTTCTACCGGGACGGACCGGGGAGCTGTTTTTT. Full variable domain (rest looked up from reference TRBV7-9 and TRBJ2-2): DTGVSQNPRHKITKRGQNVTFRCDPISEHNRLYWYRQTLGQGPEFLTYFQNEAQLEKSRLLSDRFSAERPKGSFSTLEIQRTEQGDSAMYLCASRQLLPGRTGELFFGEGSRLTVL.

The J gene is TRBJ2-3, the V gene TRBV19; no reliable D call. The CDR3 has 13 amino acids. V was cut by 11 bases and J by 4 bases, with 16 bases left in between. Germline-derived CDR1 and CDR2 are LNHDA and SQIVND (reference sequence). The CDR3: CAVDRPEADTQYF. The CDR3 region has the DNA TGTGCCGTGGACCGACCCGAGGCAGATACGCAGTATTTT.

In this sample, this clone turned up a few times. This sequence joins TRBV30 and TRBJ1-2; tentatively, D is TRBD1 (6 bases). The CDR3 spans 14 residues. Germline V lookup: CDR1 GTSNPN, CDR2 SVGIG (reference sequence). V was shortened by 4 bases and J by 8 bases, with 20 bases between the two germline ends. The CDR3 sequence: CAWKRSRGAYGYTF. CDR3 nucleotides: TGTGCCTGGAAGCGGTCAAGGGGGGCGTACGGCTACACCTTC. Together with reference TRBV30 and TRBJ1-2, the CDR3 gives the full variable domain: SQTIHQWPATLVQPVGSPLSLECTVEGTSNPNLYWYRQAAGRGLQLLFYSVGIGQISSEVPQNLSASRPQDRQFILSSKKLLLSDSGFYLCAWKRSRGAYGYTFGSGTRLTVV.